Below, 5 T cell receptor beta chains from the same sample are listed, as sequenced in a study of cytomegalovirus exposure and HLA in healthy donors. Researchers ran the PCR with 60 Vbeta and 13 Jbeta primers. The method was immunoSEQ multiplex PCR; TCRdb's version includes in-frame clones alone and lacks a portion of them. The sample has around 160,000 clones, 70% to 80% seen once. The material sequenced was PBMCs. These receptors originate from a man aged 18 to 29 in good health and CMV-seropositive.

The chain recombines TRBV5-8 with TRBJ1-1, with a tentative D call TRBD1 (5 bases). V was cut by 5 bases and J by 4 bases, with 15 bases left in between. Looked up from germline, CDR1 is SGHTS and CDR2 is YDEGEE. The CDR3 contains 14 residues. CDR3 DNA: TGTGCCAGCAGACCACGACGGGGGAGCACTGAAGCTTTCTTT. It yields the protein CASRPRRGSTEAFF.

About this clone: This likely comes from a read error, as the CDR3 has no conserved phenylalanine or tryptophan at its end. V and J are TRBV7-8 and TRBJ1-6; no clear D. The CDR3 length is 16 residues. Germline V gene lookup returns CDR1 SGHVS and CDR2 FQNEAQ. V lost 1 base and J 8 bases, leaving 15 bases between the germline ends. CDR3 in DNA: TGTGCCAGCAGCTTAGGTCAGCGATTCCGAGATTCACCCCTCCACCTT. Amino acids: CASSLGQRFRDSPLHL.

This clone was seen a handful of times. The V call is TRBV2, the J call TRBJ1-2, with 7 positions matching TRBD1. V lost 8 bases and J lost 0; bases outside the gene matches: 15. The CDR3 runs 17 residues. CDR1 is SNHLY and CDR2 is FYNNEI in the germline V gene. The CDR3 DNA reads as TGTGCCAGCCGGAGGGGGCAGGGGGTCCTAGCTAACTATGGCTACACCTTC. Translated: CASRRGQGVLANYGYTF.

The rearrangement joins TRBV6-1 to TRBJ1-1, with D unclear. Germline loops: CDR1 MNHNS, CDR2 SASEGT. V lost 2 bases and J lost 3, with 10 bases in between. The CDR3 is made up of 14 amino acids. The CDR3 sequence: CASSESGSYTEAFF. CDR3 nucleotides: TGTGCCAGCAGTGAATCTGGCTCTTACACTGAAGCTTTCTTT.

This clone was recorded a few times. V gene TRBV5-1 combines with J gene TRBJ1-2, with D perhaps matching TRBD1 (5 bases). Looked up from germline, CDR1 is SGHRS and CDR2 is YFSETQ. This CDR3 comprises 17 residues. Trimming shortened V by 0 bases and J by 4 bases, and 19 bases separated the two germline ends. The CDR3 spells CASSLATWGVPVYGYTF. CDR3 sequence (DNA): TGCGCCAGCAGCTTGGCCACCTGGGGGGTCCCAGTCTATGGCTACACCTTC.